The 11 T cell receptor beta chains in this list originate from one sample, sequenced in a study of shared clonotypes between healthy human individuals. The table came from immunoSEQ multiplex PCR; TCRdb's copy has only in-frame clones and leaves some out. The sample records around 2,000,000 clones, roughly 91% being singletons. The naive CD8 fraction comprised CD45RO-negative cells positively selected for CCR7 and excluded terminally differentiated effector memory CD45RA+ cells. Material: naive CD8+ T cells from PBMCs. These receptors were collected from a man younger than 35 in good health. Some clones in this sample may be carry-over from other donors' samples.

The table lists this clone with a few counts. This rearrangement joins TRBV7-9 to TRBJ1-2; D may be TRBD1 (5 bases). CDR1 is SEHNR, CDR2 FQNEAQ, per germline (reference sequence). V dropped 5 bases and J dropped 7 bases, with 8 bases sitting between them. The length of the CDR3 is 11 residues. The CDR3 is CASSRDPGYTF. As DNA, the CDR3 is TGTGCCAGCAGCCGGGACCCTGGCTACACCTTC. Drawing the rest from reference TRBV7-9 and TRBJ1-2, the complete variable domain is DTGVSQNPRHKITKRGQNVTFRCDPISEHNRLYWYRQTLGQGPEFLTYFQNEAQLEKSRLLSDRFSAERPKGSFSTLEIQRTEQGDSAMYLCASSRDPGYTFGSGTRLTVV.

V gene TRBV19 combines with J gene TRBJ2-3; D unresolved. This CDR3 is built from 13 residues. Germline CDR1 is LNHDA and CDR2 is SQIVND (reference sequence). V lost 9 bases to trimming and J lost 6 bases, with 16 bases between them. Written as DNA, the CDR3 is TGTGCCAGCCAAAGCCCCGTATTGGATACGCAGTATTTT. Its protein is CASQSPVLDTQYF.

V gene TRBV28 combines with J gene TRBJ2-1, with TRBD2 matching 8 bases. V dropped 8 bases and J dropped 4; count of bases not matched to a gene: 16. The germline V gene encodes CDR1 MDHEN and CDR2 SYDVKM. This CDR3 comprises 17 residues. The CDR3 region is CASLEERETVWYNEQFF. CDR3 DNA sequence: TGTGCCAGCCTGGAGGAGCGGGAGACCGTTTGGTACAATGAGCAGTTCTTC.

The rearrangement uses TRBV7-9 and TRBJ2-5, with 9 bases that match TRBD2. The CDR3 spans 16 residues. V dropped 3 bases and J dropped 4; count of bases not matched to a gene: 9. Germline-derived CDR1 and CDR2 are SEHNR and FQNEAQ (reference sequence). CDR3: CASSFGPSGIRETQYF. CDR3 sequence (DNA): TGTGCCAGCAGCTTCGGTCCTAGCGGGATTCGAGAGACCCAGTACTTC. The full variable domain, with the rest looked up from reference TRBV7-9 and TRBJ2-5, is DTGVSQNPRHKITKRGQNVTFRCDPISEHNRLYWYRQTLGQGPEFLTYFQNEAQLEKSRLLSDRFSAERPKGSFSTLEIQRTEQGDSAMYLCASSFGPSGIRETQYFGPGTRLLVL.

Regarding this clone: This CDR3 is also generated by other DNA sequences in the sample. The V call is TRBV6-5, the J call TRBJ2-7; D unresolved. The CDR3 sequence is 16 residues long. The V and J ends lost 0 bases and 0 bases respectively, with 12 bases between them. Germline CDR1 is MNHEY and CDR2 is SVGAGI. For the CDR3, the DNA is TGTGCCAGCAGTTACTCGGTTGGGCTGCGCTCCTACGAGCAGTACTTC. Protein: CASSYSVGLRSYEQYF.

Comment on this clone: This sample also contains other DNA sequences that code for the same CDR3. This sequence joins TRBV19 and TRBJ2-7, with D possibly being TRBD1 or TRBD2 (5 bases each). V was cut by 0 bases and J by 5 bases, with 11 bases left in between. The CDR3 is 14 amino acids. Germline CDR1 is LNHDA and CDR2 is SQIVND (reference sequence). CDR3 sequence reads: CASSIDLEGNEQYF. The CDR3 DNA sequence: TGTGCCAGTAGTATAGATCTCGAGGGGAACGAGCAGTACTTC.

The CDR3 region has the DNA TGTGCCAGCAGCTTGACAGGGGACTACGAGCAGTACTTC. Translation gives CASSLTGDYEQYF. The chain couples TRBV7-8 to TRBJ2-7, with 8 bases matching TRBD1. Germline values: CDR1 SGHVS, CDR2 FQNEAQ. This CDR3 has 13 residues. The V gene end was trimmed by 3 bases and the J gene end by 3 bases; junction bases not matched to a gene: 1. Filled out from reference TRBV7-8 and TRBJ2-7, the complete variable domain reads GAGVSQSPRYKVAKRGQDVALRCDPISGHVSLFWYQQALGQGPEFLTYFQNEAQLDKSGLPSDRFFAERPEGSVSTLKIQRTQQEDSAVYLCASSLTGDYEQYFGPGTRLTVT.

The V and J genes are TRBV5-1 and TRBJ2-5; tentative D call: TRBD2 (5 bases). Trimming took 2 bases from V and 6 from J, leaving 11 bases between them. CDR1 SGHRS and CDR2 YFSETQ come from the germline V gene. This CDR3 contains 13 residues. CDR3 coding DNA: TGCGCCAGCAGCTTAAGAGGGAGACAGACCCAGTACTTC. Its protein is CASSLRGRQTQYF.

The count of this clone is one. The gene calls are TRBV19 and TRBJ2-1; tentatively, D is TRBD1 or TRBD2 (5 bases each). The V end lost 6 bases, the J end lost 5 bases, and 17 bases lay between the germline ends. The germline gives CDR1 LNHDA, CDR2 SQIVND (reference sequence). The CDR3 sequence is 15 residues long. The CDR3: CASSSRDGRHNEQFF. Here the CDR3 DNA reads TGTGCCAGTAGCTCCCGGGACGGGCGACACAATGAGCAGTTCTTC.

The chain joins TRBV7-9 to TRBJ2-5; D perhaps matches TRBD2 (6 bases). Trimming stripped 5 bases from V and 4 bases from J, with 17 bases between. The CDR3 totals 15 residues. Germline V gene data show CDR1 as SEHNR and CDR2 as FQNEAQ (reference sequence). This chain's CDR3 is CASSPAEGTRETQYF. The CDR3 DNA sequence: TGTGCCAGCAGCCCCGCGGAGGGGACTCGAGAGACCCAGTACTTC.

This chain uses TRBV28 with TRBJ2-1, with D possibly TRBD1 on 5 matching bases. The germline V gene encodes CDR1 MDHEN and CDR2 SYDVKM. Trimming shortened V by 3 bases and J by 15 bases, and 12 bases separated the two germline ends. The CDR3 has 11 amino acids. The CDR3 nucleotides are TGTGCCAGCAGTTTTGTCAGGGTCCGGTTCTTC. It encodes CASSFVRVRFF.